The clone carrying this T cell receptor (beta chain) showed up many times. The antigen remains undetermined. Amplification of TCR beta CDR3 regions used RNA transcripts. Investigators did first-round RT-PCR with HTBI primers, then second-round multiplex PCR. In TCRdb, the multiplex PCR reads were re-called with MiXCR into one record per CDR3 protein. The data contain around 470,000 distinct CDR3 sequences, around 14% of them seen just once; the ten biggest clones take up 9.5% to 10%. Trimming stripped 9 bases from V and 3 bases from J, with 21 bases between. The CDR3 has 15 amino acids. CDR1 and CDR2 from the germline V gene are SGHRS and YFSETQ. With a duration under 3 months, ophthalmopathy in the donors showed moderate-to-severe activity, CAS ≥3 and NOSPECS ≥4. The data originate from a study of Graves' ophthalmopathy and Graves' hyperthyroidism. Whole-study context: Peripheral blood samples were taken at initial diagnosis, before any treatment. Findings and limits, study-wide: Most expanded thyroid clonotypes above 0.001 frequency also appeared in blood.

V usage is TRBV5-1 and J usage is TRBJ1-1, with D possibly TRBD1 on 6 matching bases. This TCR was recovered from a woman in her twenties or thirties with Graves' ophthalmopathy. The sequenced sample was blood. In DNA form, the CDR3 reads TGCGCCACCCGAGCAGGGTCGGACAGACACACTGAAGCTTTCTTT. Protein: CATRAGSDRHTEAFF.